This T cell receptor (beta chain) was captured by sequencing in a study of blood T cell repertoires in COVID-19. For the study at large: Whether acute or convalescent, the COVID-19 samples came from the United States, Italy and Spain. T cells, B-cell-depleted T cells, or PBMCs provided the cDNA or gDNA that served as material.

Participant reports of clinical history set cohort assignment. Per germline, CDR1 SEHNR and CDR2 FQNEAQ (reference sequence). Unmatched junction bases numbered 8, after V lost 5 bases and J lost 8 bases. This CDR3 comprises 15 residues. Produced via immunoSEQ multiplex PCR; TCRdb's table is partial and in-frame only. The sample lists some 140,000 clones; about four fifths were seen once. The sample consisted of PBMCs or T cells enriched from blood (not recorded which). This clonotype originated in a man aged 35 to 55 with acute COVID-19. The chain recombines TRBV7-9 with TRBJ2-3; TRBD2 aligns across 12 bases. CDR3 nucleotides: TGTGCCAGCAGCGGGGAACTAGCGGGAGGAGTTACGCAGTATTTT. This encodes CASSGELAGGVTQYF.